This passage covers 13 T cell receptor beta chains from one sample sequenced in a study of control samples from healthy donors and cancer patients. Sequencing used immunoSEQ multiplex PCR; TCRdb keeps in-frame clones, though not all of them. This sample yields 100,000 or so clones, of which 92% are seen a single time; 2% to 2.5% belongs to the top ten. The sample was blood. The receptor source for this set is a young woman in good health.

The CDR3 loop reads CASSQGHSGNTIYF. CDR3 nucleotides: TGTGCCAGCAGCCAGGGTCACTCTGGAAACACCATATATTTT. V gene TRBV6-6 combines with J gene TRBJ1-3, with a possible D match to TRBD1 (5 bases). The CDR3 is made up of 14 amino acids. Per the germline V gene, CDR1 is MNHNY and CDR2 is SVGAGI (reference sequence). The V end lost 6 bases, the J end lost 0 bases, and 9 bases lay between the germline ends.

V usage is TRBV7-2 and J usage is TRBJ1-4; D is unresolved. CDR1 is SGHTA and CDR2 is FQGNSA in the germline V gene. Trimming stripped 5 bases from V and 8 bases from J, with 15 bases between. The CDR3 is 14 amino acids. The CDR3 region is CASSPLVSGEKLFF. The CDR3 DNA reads TGTGCCAGCAGCCCTTTGGTTAGTGGGGAAAAACTGTTTTTT.

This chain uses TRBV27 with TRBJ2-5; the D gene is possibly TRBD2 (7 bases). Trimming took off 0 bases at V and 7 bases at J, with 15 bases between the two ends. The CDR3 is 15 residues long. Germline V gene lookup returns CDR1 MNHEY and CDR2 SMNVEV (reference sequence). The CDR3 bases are TGTGCCAGCAGTTTATCCGGGCGGGGGCTGGGGACCCAGTACTTC. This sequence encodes CASSLSGRGLGTQYF.

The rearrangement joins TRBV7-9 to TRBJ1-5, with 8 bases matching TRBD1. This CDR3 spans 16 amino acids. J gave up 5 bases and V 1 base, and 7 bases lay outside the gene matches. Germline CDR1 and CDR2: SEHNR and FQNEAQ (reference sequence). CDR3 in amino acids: CASSLDASGGDQPQHF. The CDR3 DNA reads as TGTGCCAGCAGCTTAGACGCGTCAGGGGGCGATCAGCCCCAGCATTTT.

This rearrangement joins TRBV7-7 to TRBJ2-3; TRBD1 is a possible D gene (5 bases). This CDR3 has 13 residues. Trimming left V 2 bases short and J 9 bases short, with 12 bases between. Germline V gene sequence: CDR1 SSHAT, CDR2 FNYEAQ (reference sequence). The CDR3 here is CASSLIRDETQYF. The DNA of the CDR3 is TGTGCCAGCAGCTTAATCAGGGATGAAACGCAGTATTTT.

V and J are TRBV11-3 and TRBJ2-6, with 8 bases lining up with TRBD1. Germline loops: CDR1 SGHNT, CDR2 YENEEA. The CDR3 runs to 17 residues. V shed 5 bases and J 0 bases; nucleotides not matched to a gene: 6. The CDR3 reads CASSPGTGSSGANVLTF. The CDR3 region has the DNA TGTGCCAGCAGCCCCGGGACAGGTAGCTCTGGGGCCAACGTCCTGACTTTC.

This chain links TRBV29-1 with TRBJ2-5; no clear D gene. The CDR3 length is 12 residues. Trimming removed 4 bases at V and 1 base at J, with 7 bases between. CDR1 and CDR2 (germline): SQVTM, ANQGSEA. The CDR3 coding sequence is TGCAGCGTTGCGGAGCTCCAAGAGACCCAGTACTTC. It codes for CSVAELQETQYF.

DNA for the CDR3: TGTGCCAGCAGCCCTTTCCCTAGCGGGATTAGCGAGCAGTACTTC. Translation gives CASSPFPSGISEQYF. The J gene is TRBJ2-7, the V gene TRBV11-3; 9 bases line up with TRBD2. Germline loops: CDR1 SGHNT, CDR2 YENEEA. The CDR3 runs 15 residues. Trimming took 5 bases from V and 6 from J; bases not matched to a gene: 11.

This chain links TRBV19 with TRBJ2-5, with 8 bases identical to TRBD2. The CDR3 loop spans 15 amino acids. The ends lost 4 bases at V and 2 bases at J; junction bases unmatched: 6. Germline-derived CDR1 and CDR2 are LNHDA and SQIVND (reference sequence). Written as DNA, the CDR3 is TGTGCCAGTAGTAATATTAGCGGGGCACAAGAGACCCAGTACTTC. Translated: CASSNISGAQETQYF.

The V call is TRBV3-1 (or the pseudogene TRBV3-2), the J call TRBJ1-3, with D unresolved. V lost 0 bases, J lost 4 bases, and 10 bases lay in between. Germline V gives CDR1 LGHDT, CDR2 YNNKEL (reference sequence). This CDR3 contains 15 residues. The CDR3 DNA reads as TGTGCCAGCAGCCAAGATAATCGGCAGGGAAACACCATATATTTT. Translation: CASSQDNRQGNTIYF.

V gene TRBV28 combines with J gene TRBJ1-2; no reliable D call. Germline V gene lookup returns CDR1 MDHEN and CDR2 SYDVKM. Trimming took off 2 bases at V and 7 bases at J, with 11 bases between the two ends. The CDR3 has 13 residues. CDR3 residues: CASSLEPTPGYTF. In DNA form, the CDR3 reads TGTGCCAGCAGTTTAGAACCGACTCCTGGCTACACCTTC.

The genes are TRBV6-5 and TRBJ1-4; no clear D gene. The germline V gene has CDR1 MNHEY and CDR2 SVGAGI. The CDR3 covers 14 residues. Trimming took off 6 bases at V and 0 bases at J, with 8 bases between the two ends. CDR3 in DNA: TGTGCCAGCAGGCAGAGACCAACTAATGAAAAACTGTTTTTT. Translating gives CASRQRPTNEKLFF.

The CDR3 region is CASSPRQNNQPQHF. The CDR3 nucleotides read TGTGCCAGCTCACCGAGACAGAACAATCAGCCCCAGCATTTT. The chain is built from TRBV18 and TRBJ1-5; D possibly corresponds to TRBD1 (5 bases). Germline loops: CDR1 KGHSH, CDR2 LQKENI. Trimming pared 3 bases from V and 3 bases from J, leaving 9 bases between. The length of the CDR3 is 14 residues.